This T cell receptor (beta chain) came from a study of cytomegalovirus exposure and HLA in healthy donors. PCR amplification relied on 60 Vbeta primers (plus 13 Jbeta primers). Libraries were prepared by immunoSEQ multiplex PCR; TCRdb keeps only in-frame clonotypes and omits some of them. The sample has about 97,000 clones, roughly 73% seen once. Germline V CDR1 and CDR2: SGHKS, YYEKEE (reference sequence). Trimming took off 9 bases at V and 9 bases at J, with 13 bases between the two ends. CDR3 length equals 11 residues. This clonotype was sampled from a man aged 35 to 55 in good health and CMV-seronegative. The V call is TRBV5-5, the J call TRBJ2-1, with D maybe TRBD2 (6 bases). Source material: PBMCs. DNA of the CDR3: TGTGCCATCCCGTTCGGGAGTGAGCAGTTCTTC. It specifies CAIPFGSEQFF.